Below are 5 T cell receptor beta chains sequenced from a single sample in a study of T-cell reconstitution after alpha-beta-depleted transplantation in children. Using unique molecular identifiers, the investigators prepared the TCRbeta library. From the PCR reads, TCRdb called clonotypes with MiXCR, one entry per CDR3 protein. In the table there are about 250,000 distinct CDR3 sequences, 20% to 30% of which are singletons. The sample consisted of PBMCs, mostly from graft donor cells, taken 360 days after TCRalphabeta/CD19-depleted stem cell transplant. The receptors stem from a female patient between 2 and 10 years old who had a stem cell transplant for congenital amegakaryocytic thrombocytopenia, so the T cells may come from the graft donor.

This rearrangement joins TRBV20-1 to TRBJ2-6; D is perhaps TRBD2 (5 bases). The V gene's germline CDR1 is DFQATT and CDR2 SNEGSKA (reference sequence). The CDR3 covers 15 residues. V lost 6 bases, J lost 1 base, and 13 bases lay in between. The CDR3: CSAPPTGSGANVLTF. In DNA, the CDR3 is TGCAGTGCACCACCTACGGGATCTGGGGCCAACGTCCTGACTTTC.

This clonotype was counted only a few times. This chain links TRBV12-3 or TRBV12-4 with TRBJ2-3, with TRBD2 identical over 8 bases. The CDR3 totals 18 residues. After removal of 7 bases from V and 2 bases from J, the junction contained 17 bases not matched to a gene. The CDR3 region has the DNA TGTGCCAGCACCTTGATAGGAGCGGGGGCCCCCCACACAGATACGCAGTATTTT. Translating gives CASTLIGAGAPHTDTQYF.

The chain is built from TRBV20-1 and TRBJ2-3; 7 nucleotides align to TRBD2. CDR3 size: 16 residues. CDR1 and CDR2 (germline): DFQATT, SNEGSKA (reference sequence). Trimming took 5 bases from V and 0 from J; bases not matched to a gene: 11. The CDR3 protein is CSAPPVSGQSTDTQYF. For the CDR3, the DNA is TGCAGTGCTCCCCCGGTTAGCGGGCAGAGCACAGATACGCAGTATTTT.

This clonotype is a singleton in its sample. The chain has TRBV2 and TRBJ1-2, with D hard to call. Germline V gene lookup returns CDR1 SNHLY and CDR2 FYNNEI. There are 14 residues in the CDR3. V was shortened by 1 base and J by 7 bases, with 13 bases between the two germline ends. CDR3 sequence: CASSEGASKGGYTF. CDR3 DNA: TGTGCCAGCAGTGAAGGGGCCTCCAAGGGTGGCTACACCTTC.

This clonotype was counted between two and nine times. This chain joins TRBV2 and TRBJ1-3; no firm D call. V lost 6 bases, J lost 0 bases, and 3 bases lay in between. The CDR3 covers 12 residues. Germline V gene data show CDR1 as SNHLY and CDR2 as FYNNEI. The CDR3 DNA reads as TGTGCCAGCAGCTACTCTGGAAACACCATATATTTT. This translates into CASSYSGNTIYF. The complete variable domain, with remaining parts taken from reference TRBV2 and TRBJ1-3, reads EPEVTQTPSHQVTQMGQEVILRCVPISNHLYFYWYRQILGQKVEFLVSFYNNEISEKSEIFDDQFSVERPDGSNFTLKIRSTKLEDSAMYFCASSYSGNTIYFGEGSWLTVV.